This T cell receptor beta chain derives from a study of T cell repertoires in cytomegalovirus infection. Study context: HLA-B-restricted CMV epitopes that are well studied were used alongside recently identified HLA-C-restricted ones. Indications of both CMV infection and matching HLA type were provided by public TCR beta signatures.

Regarding the study as a whole: CMV carriers having the relevant HLA were flagged by cumulative public TCR beta family frequency. Ex vivo responses were dominated by HLA-C-restricted CMV-specific TCR beta clonotypes.

Germline V gives CDR1 SGHTA, CDR2 FQGNSA. CDR3 length equals 15 residues. V was cut by 2 bases and J by 3 bases, with 11 bases left in between. TCRdb analysed the reads with MiXCR anew, one entry per CDR3 protein. The sample holds some 940,000 distinct CDR3 sequences, less than 40% seen once. As for this clonotype: Its cognate antigen is unknown.

The material was cultured CD8+ T cells from PBMCs, obtained from culture after CMV antigen stimulation. This clonotype was obtained from a human donor in good health (CMV status not recorded). Some clones in this sample may be carry-over from other donors' samples. The rearrangement uses TRBV7-2 and TRBJ2-1; D tentatively reads TRBD1 or TRBD2 (5 bases each). CDR3 region: CASSLNGADYNEQFF. DNA for the CDR3: TGTGCCAGCAGCTTAAACGGGGCGGACTACAATGAGCAGTTCTTC. Looking up the rest from reference TRBV7-2 and TRBJ2-1 gives the full variable domain: GAGVSQSPSNKVTEKGKDVELRCDPISGHTALYWYRQSLGQGLEFLIYFQGNSAPDKSGLPSDRFSAERTGGSVSTLTIQRTQQEDSAVYLCASSLNGADYNEQFFGPGTRLTVL.